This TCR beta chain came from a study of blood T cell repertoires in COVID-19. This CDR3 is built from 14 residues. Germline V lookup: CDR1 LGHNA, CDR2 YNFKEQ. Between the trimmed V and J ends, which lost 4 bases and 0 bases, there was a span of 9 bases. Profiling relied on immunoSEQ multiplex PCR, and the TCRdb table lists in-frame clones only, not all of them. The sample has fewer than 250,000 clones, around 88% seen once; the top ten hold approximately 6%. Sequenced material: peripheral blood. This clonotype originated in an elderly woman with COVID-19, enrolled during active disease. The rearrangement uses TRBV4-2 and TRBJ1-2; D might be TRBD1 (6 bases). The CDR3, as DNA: TGTGCCAGCAGCCCTGGGGGCACTAACTATGGCTACACCTTC. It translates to CASSPGGTNYGYTF.